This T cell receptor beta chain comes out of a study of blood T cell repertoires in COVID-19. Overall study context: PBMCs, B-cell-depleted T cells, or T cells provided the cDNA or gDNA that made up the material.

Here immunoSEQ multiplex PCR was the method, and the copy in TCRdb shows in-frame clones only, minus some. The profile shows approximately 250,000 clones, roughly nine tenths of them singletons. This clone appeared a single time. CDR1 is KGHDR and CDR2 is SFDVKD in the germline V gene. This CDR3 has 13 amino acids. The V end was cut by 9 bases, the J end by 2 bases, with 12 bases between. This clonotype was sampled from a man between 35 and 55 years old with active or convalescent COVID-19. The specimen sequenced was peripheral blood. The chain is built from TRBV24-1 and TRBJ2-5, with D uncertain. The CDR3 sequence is CATPPRQQETQYF. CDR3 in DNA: TGTGCCACCCCCCCTAGGCAGCAAGAGACCCAGTACTTC.